The 19 T cell receptor beta chains in this list originate from one sample, sequenced in a study of response to subunit inactivated influenza vaccine. TCRdb re-called the RT-PCR reads through MiXCR, storing one row per CDR3 protein. The sample consists of about half a million distinct CDR3 sequences, 10% to 11% of them appearing once. This sample comprised PBMCs from blood, obtained more than 35 days after vaccination. Receptors originate from a man in his fifties who received an inactivated influenza vaccine.

This clonotype occurred a few times. This chain uses TRBV3-1 with TRBJ2-7; D gene ambiguous. Trimming removed 2 bases from V and 0 bases from J, with 11 bases in between. The CDR3 spans 15 residues. Germline lookup yields CDR1 LGHDT and CDR2 YNNKEL (reference sequence). The CDR3 reads CASSQSQLSSYEQYF. CDR3 nucleotides: TGTGCCAGCAGCCAATCCCAGCTGAGCTCCTACGAGCAGTACTTC.

This clonotype was seen a few times. V is TRBV7-6 and J is TRBJ2-3; unclear D gene. Trimming removed 5 bases from V and 0 bases from J, with 21 bases in between. Germline V CDR1 and CDR2: SGHVS, FNYEAQ. This CDR3 is built from 18 residues. The CDR3 here is CASSLSRRLGPSTDTQYF. CDR3 sequence (DNA): TGTGCCAGCAGCCTTAGCAGAAGATTAGGGCCCAGCACAGATACGCAGTATTTT.

J is TRBJ2-7 and V is TRBV6-2 or TRBV6-3, with D perhaps matching TRBD2 (5 bases). This CDR3 comprises 14 residues. Trimming removed 7 bases from V and 2 bases from J, with 15 bases in between. Germline CDR1 reads MNHEY; CDR2 reads SVGEGT. The DNA of the CDR3 is TGTGCCAGCACCCAGCGGAGCGGAACCTACGAGCAGTACTTC. This gives the protein CASTQRSGTYEQYF.

This clonotype has more than one count but fewer than ten. The chain has TRBV7-2 and TRBJ2-3; D remains unclear. CDR1 and CDR2 from the germline V gene are SGHTA and FQGNSA. The CDR3 length is 14 residues. Trimming took 1 base from V and 4 from J, leaving 9 bases between them. In DNA, the CDR3 is TGTGCCAGCAGCTTAGGTTTTATAGCAGATACGCAGTATTTT. Amino acids: CASSLGFIADTQYF.

The chain combines TRBV10-1 with TRBJ2-1; maybe TRBD2 (6 bases). V was shortened by 6 bases and J by 5 bases, with 14 bases between the two germline ends. This CDR3 has 14 residues. Germline V gene sequence: CDR1 WNHNN, CDR2 SYGVQD (reference sequence). CDR3 sequence (DNA): TGCGCCAGCAGGGACGGCGGGATCCACAATGAGCAGTTCTTC. This gives the protein CASRDGGIHNEQFF.

This clonotype was seen a few times. The J gene is TRBJ2-3, the V gene TRBV11-2, with TRBD1 identical over 8 bases. The length of the CDR3 is 15 residues. Germline values: CDR1 SGHAT, CDR2 FQNNGV. V was clipped by 3 bases and J by 3 bases; unmatched bases: 5. CDR3 sequence: CASSFTGGATDTQYF. CDR3 nucleotide sequence: TGTGCCAGCAGCTTCACAGGGGGAGCGACAGATACGCAGTATTTT.

The chain carries TRBV28 and TRBJ1-2, with unresolved D. The CDR3 runs 14 residues. Germline V lookup: CDR1 MDHEN, CDR2 SYDVKM. V was trimmed by 5 bases and J by 3 bases, leaving 13 bases between them. CDR3 DNA sequence: TGTGCCAGCAGTCCCTTTGCAGACTACTATGGCTACACCTTC. It translates to CASSPFADYYGYTF.

This clonotype was detected a few times. The chain is built from TRBV24-1 and TRBJ1-5; a weak D match, TRBD1 (5 bases). Trimming left V 9 bases short and J 4 bases short, with 15 bases between. From germline, CDR1 is KGHDR and CDR2 SFDVKD. The CDR3 is 14 amino acids. The CDR3 is CATGGGRGNQPQHF. CDR3 nucleotides: TGTGCCACCGGGGGAGGGAGGGGAAATCAGCCCCAGCATTTT.

This clonotype was observed many times. The rearrangement joins TRBV11-1 to TRBJ1-2, with 9 nucleotides matching TRBD1. Germline trimming cut 4 bases from V and 6 bases from J; bases unmatched to any gene: 12. The CDR3 length is 16 residues. Germline CDR1 SGHAT, CDR2 FQDESV (reference sequence). In DNA form, the CDR3 reads TGTGCCAGCAGCTACCGGACAGGGGATTTCGTGGATGGCTACACCTTC. Residues: CASSYRTGDFVDGYTF.

Here the CDR3 reads CSVVGLAGVLGEQFF. CDR3 DNA: TGCAGCGTTGTTGGCCTAGCGGGAGTTCTTGGTGAGCAGTTCTTC. The chain combines TRBV29-1 with TRBJ2-1; TRBD2 aligns across 10 bases. In germline, CDR1 is SQVTM, CDR2 ANQGSEA. CDR3 length equals 15 residues. The ends lost 4 bases at V and 9 bases at J; junction bases unmatched: 12.

This clonotype was seen only a few times. This chain joins TRBV4-3 and TRBJ2-7, with 9 bases matching TRBD2. Germline V gene sequence: CDR1 LGHNA, CDR2 YSLEER. V lost 4 bases and J lost 3; bases outside the gene matches: 16. The CDR3 covers 18 residues. In DNA, the CDR3 is TGCGCCAGCAGCCCTGCAAGTCCCCTGACTAGCGGTTACTACGAGCAGTACTTC. It encodes CASSPASPLTSGYYEQYF.

This clonotype has more than one count but fewer than ten. The chain combines TRBV18 with TRBJ2-6; D unresolved. V was cut by 1 base and J by 4 bases, with 14 bases left in between. The CDR3 sequence is 17 residues long. CDR1 and CDR2 from the germline V gene are KGHSH and LQKENI. The CDR3 loop is CASSPRQSGEGANVLTF. As DNA, the CDR3 is TGTGCCAGCTCACCACGTCAGTCCGGTGAGGGGGCCAACGTCCTGACTTTC.

This clonotype was counted ten times or more. CDR3 amino acids: CASSRGRTNYGYTF. The CDR3 DNA is TGTGCCAGCAGCCGGGGCCGGACTAACTATGGCTACACCTTC. The chain links TRBV6-1 to TRBJ1-2; tentatively, D is TRBD1 (5 bases). Germline values: CDR1 MNHNS, CDR2 SASEGT. Trimming cost V 6 bases and J 0 bases, with 11 bases left between them. CDR3 length: 14 amino acids.

This sequence joins TRBV20-1 and TRBJ2-7; possible D gene TRBD2, 6 bases. Trimming left V 1 base short and J 5 bases short, with 24 bases between. The CDR3 is made up of 17 amino acids. CDR1 is DFQATT, CDR2 SNEGSKA, per germline (reference sequence). The CDR3 reads CSARGTPLGGISHEQYF. For the CDR3, the DNA is TGCAGTGCTAGAGGTACCCCCTTGGGCGGGATTTCCCACGAGCAGTACTTC.

V gene TRBV15 combines with J gene TRBJ2-2; 12 bases are shared with TRBD1. The germline V gene has CDR1 LNHNV and CDR2 YYDKDF (reference sequence). This CDR3 is built from 15 residues. The junction had 2 bases not matched to a gene; V was cut back by 3 bases and J by 6 bases. Written as DNA, the CDR3 is TGTGCCACCAGCAGGGGACAGGGGGCCCCCGGGGAGCTGTTTTTT. Amino acid sequence: CATSRGQGAPGELFF.

The CDR3 spells CASSESSGTALYNEQFF. The DNA of the CDR3 is TGTGCCAGCAGTGAATCCTCCGGGACAGCACTTTACAATGAGCAGTTCTTC. This chain joins TRBV25-1 and TRBJ2-1; 7 bases agree with TRBD1. Germline trimming cut 1 base from V and 4 bases from J; bases unmatched to any gene: 10. The CDR3 totals 17 residues. Germline V CDR1 and CDR2: MGHDK, SYGVNS.

This clonotype was detected ten times or more. The V and J genes are TRBV28 and TRBJ1-5, with 7 positions matching TRBD1. V was pared by 6 bases and J by 0 bases, with 5 bases of the junction left unmatched. The CDR3 loop spans 15 amino acids. CDR1 and CDR2 (germline): MDHEN, SYDVKM. The CDR3 DNA reads as TGTGCCAGCAGCAGACACAGGGGTAGCAATCAGCCCCAGCATTTT. Translated, it gives CASSRHRGSNQPQHF.

This clonotype showed up just a few times. The chain recombines TRBV18 with TRBJ2-7, with 14 bases identical to TRBD2. Per germline, CDR1 KGHSH and CDR2 LQKENI. V lost 0 bases, J lost 4 bases, and 5 bases stayed unmatched. The CDR3 is 17 amino acids. The CDR3 nucleotides read TGTGCCAGCTCACCACCGGGACTAGCGGGAGTTTGGTACGAGCAGTACTTC. Amino acid sequence: CASSPPGLAGVWYEQYF.

This clonotype was picked up many times. The CDR3 DNA reads TGCAGCGCCGGGACTAGCAGATCCCGGAACATTCAGTACTTC. Amino acid sequence: CSAGTSRSRNIQYF. The rearrangement links TRBV29-1 to TRBJ2-4; 9 nucleotides align to TRBD2. V was pared by 7 bases and J by 7 bases, with 11 bases of the junction left unmatched. Germline V gives CDR1 SQVTM, CDR2 ANQGSEA. CDR3 length equals 14 residues.